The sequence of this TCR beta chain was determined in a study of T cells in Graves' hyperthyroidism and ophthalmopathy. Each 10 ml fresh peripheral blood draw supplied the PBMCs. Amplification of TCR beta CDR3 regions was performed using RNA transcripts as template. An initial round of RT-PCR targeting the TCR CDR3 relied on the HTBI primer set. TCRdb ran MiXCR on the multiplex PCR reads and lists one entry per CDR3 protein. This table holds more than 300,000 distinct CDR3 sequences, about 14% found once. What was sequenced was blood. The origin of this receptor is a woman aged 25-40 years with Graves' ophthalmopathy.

Here the CDR3 DNA reads TGTGCCAGTACCTATTCGGACAGCCAAATTCATCCCCAGCATTTT. Its protein product is CASTYSDSQIHPQHF. The V call is TRBV19, the J call TRBJ1-5, with a weak D call TRBD1 (6 bases). Germline V gives CDR1 LNHDA, CDR2 SQIVND (reference sequence). This CDR3 has 15 residues. Trimming took 7 bases from V and 10 from J, leaving 23 bases between them.